A selection of T cell receptor beta chains follows, all from one sample in a study of OX40 agonist ivuxolimab in advanced cancers. Repertoires were generated with immunoSEQ multiplex PCR, while TCRdb's copy carries only in-frame clones and drops some. The sample has 37,000 or so clones, approximately 79% seen once; the top ten hold approximately 1.8%. This sample comprised CD4+ or CD8+ T cells sorted from blood, obtained in a trial of the OX40 agonist ivuxolimab. The source is an adult with an advanced solid tumor such as melanoma, head and neck, liver or kidney cancer. Both conserved end residues are part of each CDR3. A D gene is named only where the DNA matches it firmly. Clone size, where shown, is once, few, many, or a class for clones that have expanded.

size,J,length,V,D,DNA,CDR3
-,TRBJ2-5,14,TRBV7-7,-,TGTGCTAGCAGCCCTCGGACGGGACAAGAGACCCAGTACTTC,CASSPRTGQETQYF
-,TRBJ1-4,15,TRBV6-1,-,TGTGCCAGCAGTGAATCGGGACTGGGTAATGAAAAACTGTTTTTT,CASSESGLGNEKLFF
once,TRBJ1-2,13,TRBV11-2,-,TGTGCCAGCAGCTTACACTATGAGTCTGGCTACACCTTC,CASSLHYESGYTF
-,TRBJ2-1,15,TRBV7-2,-,TGTGCCAGCAGCTTATCAGGACAGCGATCCAATGAGCAGTTCTTC,CASSLSGQRSNEQFF
-,TRBJ2-5,14,TRBV4-1,TRBD2,TGCGCCAGCAGCCAGGGGGGGAACCAAGAGACCCAGTACTTC,CASSQGGNQETQYF
-,TRBJ1-2,13,TRBV4-3,TRBD1,TGCGCCAGCAGTTCTATGACAGGGATCGGCTACACCTTC,CASSSMTGIGYTF
-,TRBJ1-6,17,TRBV7-6,-,TGTGCCAGCAGCTTACCCTCTACCGGTAACGGTAATTCACCCCTCCACTTT,CASSLPSTGNGNSPLHF
-,TRBJ2-7,11,TRBV25-1,-,TGTGCCAGCAGCCTAACAGGGAAGCAGTACTTC,CASSLTGKQYF
-,TRBJ2-7,13,TRBV11-2,-,TGTGCCAGCAGCTTTGGGTTCGTCCACGAGCAGTACTTC,CASSFGFVHEQYF
-,TRBJ2-7,13,TRBV5-1,-,TGCGCCAGCAGCCCCCCCGTGATTGGCGAGCAGTACTTC,CASSPPVIGEQYF
-,TRBJ2-1,16,TRBV7-2,TRBD2,TGTGCCAGCAGCTTAAGGCGGGGGAGGTCCTACAATGAGCAGTTCTTC,CASSLRRGRSYNEQFF
-,TRBJ2-3,15,TRBV7-7,-,TGTGCTAGCAGCCCTACCCCGACAGGCACAGATACGCAGTATTTT,CASSPTPTGTDTQYF
-,TRBJ2-3,14,TRBV11-1,TRBD2,TGTGCCAGCTCCGGGACTAGCGGGGTGGATACGCAGTATTTT,CASSGTSGVDTQYF
-,TRBJ2-5,14,TRBV15,-,TGTGCCACCAGCAGAGATAAGGCCCAAGAGACCCAGTACTTC,CATSRDKAQETQYF
once,TRBJ2-1,15,TRBV4-3,TRBD2,TGCGCCAGCACCCGGGGGGCTAGCGGGGACAATGAGCAGTTCTTC,CASTRGASGDNEQFF
-,TRBJ2-3,14,TRBV5-4,-,TGTGCCAGCAGCTTGCGTGGCCCCACAGATACGCAGTATTTT,CASSLRGPTDTQYF
-,TRBJ2-4,15,TRBV6-5,-,TGTGCCAGCAGTTACTCGAGGGGTACCAAAAACATTCAGTACTTC,CASSYSRGTKNIQYF
-,TRBJ2-5,15,TRBV11-2,-,TGTGCCAGCAGCCGCCGGACGGGGACGTTGGAGACCCAGTACTTC,CASSRRTGTLETQYF
-,TRBJ2-3,14,TRBV7-9,-,TGTGCCAGCAGCTTGGGGGTTCTCACAGATACGCAGTATTTT,CASSLGVLTDTQYF
-,TRBJ1-2,13,TRBV6-5,-,TGTGCCAGCAGGCCGCATGAATTGTATGGCTACACCTTC,CASRPHELYGYTF
-,TRBJ1-5,12,TRBV12-5,-,TGTGCTAGTGGCGTAGGAGATCAGCCCCAGCATTTT,CASGVGDQPQHF
-,TRBJ2-7,13,TRBV30,-,TGTGCCTGGAGTGTAAAACAAACCTACGAGCAGTACTTC,CAWSVKQTYEQYF
-,TRBJ2-5,15,TRBV5-1,TRBD1,TGCGCCAGCAGCTTGGGGGACAGGGGTCAAGAGACCCAGTACTTC,CASSLGDRGQETQYF
-,TRBJ1-5,15,TRBV5-6,TRBD1,TGTGCCAGCAGCTTGTTTCGGGGACAGGGAAGCCCCCAGCATTTT,CASSLFRGQGSPQHF
-,TRBJ1-2,13,TRBV5-1,-,TGCGCCAGCAGCGAGGGGGAAGGGTATGGCTACACCTTC,CASSEGEGYGYTF
once,TRBJ1-4,14,TRBV5-6,-,TGTGCCAGCAGCTTGGTAAGCACCGGAGAAAAACTGTTTTTT,CASSLVSTGEKLFF
few,TRBJ1-5,13,TRBV2,-,TGTGCCAGCACCTTTCAGGGCAATCAGCCCCAGCATTTT,CASTFQGNQPQHF
once,TRBJ2-3,14,TRBV30,TRBD2,TGTGCCTGGACTGGACTAGTGACGACAGATACGCAGTATTTT,CAWTGLVTTDTQYF
-,TRBJ1-6,15,TRBV5-5,TRBD1,TGTGCCAGCAGCTTAACACAGGGGTGGAGGTCACCCCTCCACTTT,CASSLTQGWRSPLHF
-,TRBJ2-5,15,TRBV5-4,-,TGTGCCAGCAGCTCTGGTGGGGGGAACCTAGAGACCCAGTACTTC,CASSSGGGNLETQYF
-,TRBJ2-1,13,TRBV2,-,TGTGCCAGCAGGCCGAGGAGCTACAATGAGCAGTTCTTC,CASRPRSYNEQFF
-,TRBJ1-3,17,TRBV18,-,TGTGCCAGCTCACCTGACGTATGGGCGAGCTCTGGAAACACCATATATTTT,CASSPDVWASSGNTIYF
-,TRBJ1-2,13,TRBV6-5,-,TGTGCCAGCAGATCCACAGGGAAATTAGGCTACACCTTC,CASRSTGKLGYTF
-,TRBJ1-6,16,TRBV25-1,-,TGTGCCAGCAGACCCCAGACAGGCCCCCGACGTTCACCCCTCCACTTT,CASRPQTGPRRSPLHF